Listed below are T cell receptor beta chains from one sample, sequenced in a study of T cell responses to AZD1222 COVID-19 vaccine. Sequencing used immunoSEQ multiplex PCR; TCRdb keeps in-frame clones, though not all of them. The repertoire holds 90,000 to 110,000 clones, with 88% as singletons. The material sequenced was peripheral blood, taken on day 0 of AZD1222 vaccination. These receptors came from an adult in good health. The CDR3 runs from the conserved cysteine through the conserved F or W. The order of the fields is clone size, V gene, J gene, D gene, CDR3 protein, CDR3 DNA. A D gene is named only where the DNA matches it firmly. Where a row states a size, it is once, few, many or the class of an expanded clone; other rows omit it.

clone size: -; V gene: TRBV14; J gene: TRBJ1-1; D gene: -; CDR3 protein: CASSQVGVRTEAFF; CDR3 DNA: TGTGCCAGCAGCCAGGTGGGGGTCCGTACTGAAGCTTTCTTT
clone size: once; V gene: TRBV30; J gene: TRBJ1-1; D gene: -; CDR3 protein: CAWRDGHTEAFF; CDR3 DNA: TGTGCCTGGCGGGACGGCCACACTGAAGCTTTCTTT
clone size: -; V gene: TRBV7-2; J gene: TRBJ2-3; D gene: TRBD2; CDR3 protein: CASSLRLAADTQYF; CDR3 DNA: TGTGCCAGCAGCTTAAGGCTAGCGGCAGATACGCAGTATTTT
clone size: -; V gene: TRBV6-5; J gene: TRBJ2-2; D gene: TRBD1; CDR3 protein: CASRQGYGGELFF; CDR3 DNA: TGTGCCAGCAGACAGGGGTACGGCGGGGAGCTGTTTTTT
clone size: -; V gene: TRBV5-1; J gene: TRBJ2-1; D gene: TRBD2; CDR3 protein: CASSPGTSFNNEQFF; CDR3 DNA: TGCGCCAGCAGCCCTGGGACTAGCTTTAACAATGAGCAGTTCTTC
clone size: -; V gene: TRBV4-2; J gene: TRBJ2-1; D gene: -; CDR3 protein: CASSQDLGDEQFF; CDR3 DNA: TGTGCCAGCAGCCAAGATCTGGGAGATGAGCAGTTCTTC
clone size: -; V gene: TRBV29-1; J gene: TRBJ2-7; D gene: -; CDR3 protein: CSVELPSDEQYF; CDR3 DNA: TGCAGCGTTGAACTGCCTTCGGACGAGCAGTACTTC
clone size: -; V gene: TRBV6-5; J gene: TRBJ2-7; D gene: TRBD2; CDR3 protein: CASSYSRLAREQYF; CDR3 DNA: TGTGCCAGCAGTTACTCCAGACTAGCACGCGAGCAGTACTTC
clone size: -; V gene: TRBV19; J gene: TRBJ2-1; D gene: -; CDR3 protein: CASSIATTMGNEQFF; CDR3 DNA: TGTGCCAGTAGTATAGCGACTACCATGGGCAATGAGCAGTTCTTC
clone size: -; V gene: TRBV3-1/TRBV3-2; J gene: TRBJ2-7; D gene: TRBD2; CDR3 protein: CASSQVTSGSYEQYF; CDR3 DNA: TGTGCCAGCAGCCAAGTGACTAGCGGATCCTACGAGCAGTACTTC
clone size: once; V gene: TRBV5-5; J gene: TRBJ2-7; D gene: -; CDR3 protein: CASSHSPDRSHYEQYF; CDR3 DNA: TGTGCCAGCAGCCATTCCCCCGACAGATCCCACTACGAGCAGTACTTC
clone size: few; V gene: TRBV13; J gene: TRBJ1-4; D gene: -; CDR3 protein: CASSFRQAMDNEKLFF; CDR3 DNA: TGTGCCAGCAGCTTCCGACAGGCAATGGATAATGAAAAACTGTTTTTT
clone size: -; V gene: TRBV5-5; J gene: TRBJ2-1; D gene: TRBD2; CDR3 protein: CASSLWAASGSGDNEQFF; CDR3 DNA: TGTGCCAGCAGCTTGTGGGCGGCCAGCGGGAGCGGGGACAATGAGCAGTTCTTC
clone size: -; V gene: TRBV28; J gene: TRBJ1-1; D gene: -; CDR3 protein: CASGNKEAFF; CDR3 DNA: TGTGCCAGCGGGAATAAGGAGGCTTTCTTT
clone size: -; V gene: TRBV10-3; J gene: TRBJ2-7; D gene: -; CDR3 protein: CAIREPSEGSSYEQYF; CDR3 DNA: TGTGCCATCCGGGAACCTAGCGAGGGCAGCTCCTACGAGCAGTACTTC
clone size: -; V gene: TRBV30; J gene: TRBJ1-6; D gene: TRBD1; CDR3 protein: CAWSTQGAGSPLHF; CDR3 DNA: TGTGCCTGGAGTACACAGGGGGCAGGTTCACCCCTCCACTTT
clone size: -; V gene: TRBV19; J gene: TRBJ1-4; D gene: TRBD1; CDR3 protein: CATSGTGNEKLFF; CDR3 DNA: TGTGCCACCTCCGGGACAGGCAATGAAAAACTGTTTTTT
clone size: -; V gene: TRBV30; J gene: TRBJ2-3; D gene: -; CDR3 protein: CAWTQGDTQYF; CDR3 DNA: TGTGCCTGGACGCAAGGAGATACGCAGTATTTT
clone size: -; V gene: TRBV7-3; J gene: TRBJ2-3; D gene: TRBD2; CDR3 protein: CASSLIGGRVSTDTQYF; CDR3 DNA: TGTGCCAGCAGCTTAATTGGCGGGAGGGTTAGCACAGATACGCAGTATTTT
clone size: -; V gene: TRBV19; J gene: TRBJ2-1; D gene: TRBD1; CDR3 protein: CATVKNGTGVYNEQFF; CDR3 DNA: TGTGCCACCGTTAAGAACGGGACAGGGGTGTACAATGAGCAGTTCTTC
clone size: -; V gene: TRBV5-1; J gene: TRBJ2-2; D gene: -; CDR3 protein: CASSRGTETGELFF; CDR3 DNA: TGCGCCAGCAGCAGAGGGACGGAAACCGGGGAGCTGTTTTTT
clone size: -; V gene: TRBV19; J gene: TRBJ1-3; D gene: -; CDR3 protein: CASRRDTSSGNTIYF; CDR3 DNA: TGTGCCAGTAGACGGGACACTAGCTCTGGAAACACCATATATTTT